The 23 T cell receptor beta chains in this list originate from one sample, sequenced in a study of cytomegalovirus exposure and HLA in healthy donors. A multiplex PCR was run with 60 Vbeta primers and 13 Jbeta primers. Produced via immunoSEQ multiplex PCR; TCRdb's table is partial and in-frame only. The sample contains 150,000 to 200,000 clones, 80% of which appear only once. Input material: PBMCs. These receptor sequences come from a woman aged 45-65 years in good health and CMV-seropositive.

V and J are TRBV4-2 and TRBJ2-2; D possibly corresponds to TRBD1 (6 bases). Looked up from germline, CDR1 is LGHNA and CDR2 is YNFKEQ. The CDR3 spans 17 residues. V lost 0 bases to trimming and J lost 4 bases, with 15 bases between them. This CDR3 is CASSQDSHRASTGELFF. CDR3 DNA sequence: TGTGCCAGCAGCCAAGATTCGCACAGGGCGTCCACCGGGGAGCTGTTTTTT.

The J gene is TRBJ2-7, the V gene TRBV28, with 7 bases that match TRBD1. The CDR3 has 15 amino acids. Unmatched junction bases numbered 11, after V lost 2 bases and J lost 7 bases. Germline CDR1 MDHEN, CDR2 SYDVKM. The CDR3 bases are TGTGCCAGCAGTTTAACCACAGGGGAAGGTAATGAGCAGTACTTC. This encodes CASSLTTGEGNEQYF.

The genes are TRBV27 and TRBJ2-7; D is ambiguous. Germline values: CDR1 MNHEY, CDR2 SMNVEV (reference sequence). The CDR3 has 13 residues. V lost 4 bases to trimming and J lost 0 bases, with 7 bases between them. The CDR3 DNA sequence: TGTGCCAGCAGTTGGGCCAGCTCCTACGAGCAGTACTTC. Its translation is CASSWASSYEQYF.

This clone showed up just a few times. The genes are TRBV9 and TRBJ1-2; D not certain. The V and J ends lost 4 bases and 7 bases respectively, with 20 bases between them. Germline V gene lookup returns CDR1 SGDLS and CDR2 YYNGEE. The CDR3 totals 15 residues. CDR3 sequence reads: CASSTGGITPGGYTF. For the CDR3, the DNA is TGTGCCAGCAGCACGGGAGGGATAACTCCGGGTGGCTACACCTTC.

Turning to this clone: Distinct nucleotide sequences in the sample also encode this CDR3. The CDR3 region has the DNA TGTGCCAGTAGTCTACAGGGGGAGGGTCAGCCCCAGCATTTT. Residues: CASSLQGEGQPQHF. V gene TRBV19 combines with J gene TRBJ1-5; 8 bases are shared with TRBD1. This CDR3 is 14 amino acids long. V lost 5 bases, J lost 6 bases, and 6 bases stayed unmatched. Per the germline V gene, CDR1 is LNHDA and CDR2 is SQIVND (reference sequence).

The CDR3 DNA reads as TGTGCCAGCAGTTACGAGGGAATTTGGTCCTACGAGCAGTACTTC. Translated, it gives CASSYEGIWSYEQYF. The V and J genes are TRBV6-5 and TRBJ2-7, with D tentatively TRBD2 (5 bases). The CDR3 totals 15 residues. The germline gives CDR1 MNHEY, CDR2 SVGAGI. The V end lost 2 bases, the J end lost 1 base, and 12 bases lay between the germline ends.

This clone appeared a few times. CDR3 in DNA: TGCAGCGTTGAGGCTAGTAGCTCCTACAATGAGCAGTTCTTC. It encodes CSVEASSSYNEQFF. This sequence joins TRBV29-1 and TRBJ2-1; no firm D call. Deletions cut 3 bases from V and 0 bases from J, with 9 bases between. Looked up from germline, CDR1 is SQVTM and CDR2 is ANQGSEA. CDR3 length: 14 amino acids.

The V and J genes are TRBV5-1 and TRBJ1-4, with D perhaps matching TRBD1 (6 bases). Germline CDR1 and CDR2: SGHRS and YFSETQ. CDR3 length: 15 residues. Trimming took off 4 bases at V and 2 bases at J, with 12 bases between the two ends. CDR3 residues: CASSPRGGTNEKLFF. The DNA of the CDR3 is TGCGCCAGCAGCCCGAGGGGGGGTACTAATGAAAAACTGTTTTTT.

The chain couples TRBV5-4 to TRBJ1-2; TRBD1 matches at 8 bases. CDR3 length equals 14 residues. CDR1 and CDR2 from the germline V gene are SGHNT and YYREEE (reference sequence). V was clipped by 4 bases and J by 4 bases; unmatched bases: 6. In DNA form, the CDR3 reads TGTGCCAGCAGCCTAGACAGGGGAATCTATGGCTACACCTTC. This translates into CASSLDRGIYGYTF.

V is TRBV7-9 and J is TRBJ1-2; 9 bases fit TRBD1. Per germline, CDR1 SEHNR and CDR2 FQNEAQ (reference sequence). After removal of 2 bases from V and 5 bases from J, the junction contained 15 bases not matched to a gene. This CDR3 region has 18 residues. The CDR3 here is CASSLRTGDTPGEYGYTF. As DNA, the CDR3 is TGTGCCAGCAGCTTAAGGACAGGGGACACTCCGGGGGAGTATGGCTACACCTTC.

The CDR3 is CASRGTEPTIEQYF. CDR3 coding DNA: TGTGCCAGCAGGGGGACAGAGCCAACTATCGAGCAGTACTTC. This chain links TRBV2 with TRBJ2-7; 7 nucleotides align to TRBD1. The CDR3 extends over 14 amino acids. J lost 6 bases, V lost 6 bases, and 11 bases had no gene match. The germline V gene has CDR1 SNHLY and CDR2 FYNNEI.

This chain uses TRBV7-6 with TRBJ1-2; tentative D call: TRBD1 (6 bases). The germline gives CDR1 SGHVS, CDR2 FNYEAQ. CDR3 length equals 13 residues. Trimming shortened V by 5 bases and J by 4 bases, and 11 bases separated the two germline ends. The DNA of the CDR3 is TGTGCCAGCAGCCTTACGGACAGCTATGGCTACACCTTC. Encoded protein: CASSLTDSYGYTF.

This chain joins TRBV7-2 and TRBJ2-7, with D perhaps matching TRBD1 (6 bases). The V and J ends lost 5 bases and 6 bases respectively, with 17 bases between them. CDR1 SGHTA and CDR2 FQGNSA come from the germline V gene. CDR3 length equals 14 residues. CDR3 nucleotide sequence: TGTGCCAGCAGCAATTACGGGGACACGGCCGAGCAGTACTTC. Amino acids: CASSNYGDTAEQYF.

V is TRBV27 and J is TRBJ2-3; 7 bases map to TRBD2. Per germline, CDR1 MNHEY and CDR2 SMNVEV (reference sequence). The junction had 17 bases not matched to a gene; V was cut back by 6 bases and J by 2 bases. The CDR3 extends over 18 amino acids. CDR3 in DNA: TGTGCCAGCAGCCTATCGGATGGGTGGCGGGGGTTCACAGATACGCAGTATTTT. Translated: CASSLSDGWRGFTDTQYF.

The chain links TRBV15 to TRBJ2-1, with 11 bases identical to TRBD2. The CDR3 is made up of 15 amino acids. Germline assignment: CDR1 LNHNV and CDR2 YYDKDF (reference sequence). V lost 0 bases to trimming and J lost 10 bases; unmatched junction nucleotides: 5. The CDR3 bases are TGTGCCACCAGCAGAGATCTAGCGGGAGGCTCCGAGCAGTTCTTC. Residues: CATSRDLAGGSEQFF. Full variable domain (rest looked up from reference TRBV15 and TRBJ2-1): DAMVIQNPRYQVTQFGKPVTLSCSQTLNHNVMYWYQQKSSQAPKLLFHYYDKDFNNEADTPDNFQSRRPNTSFCFLDIRSPGLGDTAMYLCATSRDLAGGSEQFFGPGTRLTVL.

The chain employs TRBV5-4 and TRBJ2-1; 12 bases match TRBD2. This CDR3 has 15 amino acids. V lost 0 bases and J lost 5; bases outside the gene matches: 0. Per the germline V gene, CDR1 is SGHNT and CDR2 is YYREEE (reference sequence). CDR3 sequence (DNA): TGTGCCAGCAGCTTGGGACTAGCGGGGGACAATGAGCAGTTCTTC. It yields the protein CASSLGLAGDNEQFF.

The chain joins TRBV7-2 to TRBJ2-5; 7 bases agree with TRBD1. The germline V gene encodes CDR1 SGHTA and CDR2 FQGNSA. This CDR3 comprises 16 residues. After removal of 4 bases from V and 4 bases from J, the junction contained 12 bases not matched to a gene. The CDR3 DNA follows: TGTGCCAGCAGCTATGTGACAGGGAAGTTAGGAGAGACCCAGTACTTC. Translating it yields CASSYVTGKLGETQYF.

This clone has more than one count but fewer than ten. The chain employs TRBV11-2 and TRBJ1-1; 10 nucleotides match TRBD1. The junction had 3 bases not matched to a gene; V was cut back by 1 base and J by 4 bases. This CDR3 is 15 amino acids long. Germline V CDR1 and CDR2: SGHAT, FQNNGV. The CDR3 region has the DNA TGTGCCAGCAGCTTAGCCGGACAGGGGGTCACTGAAGCTTTCTTT. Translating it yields CASSLAGQGVTEAFF.

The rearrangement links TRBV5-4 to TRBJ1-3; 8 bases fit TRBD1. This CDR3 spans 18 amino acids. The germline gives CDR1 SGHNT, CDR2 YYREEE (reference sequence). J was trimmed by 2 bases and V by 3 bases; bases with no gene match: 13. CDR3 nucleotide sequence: TGTGCCAGCAGCTCGATGAGGGATACAGGGGGTGCTGGAAACACCATATATTTT. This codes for CASSSMRDTGGAGNTIYF.

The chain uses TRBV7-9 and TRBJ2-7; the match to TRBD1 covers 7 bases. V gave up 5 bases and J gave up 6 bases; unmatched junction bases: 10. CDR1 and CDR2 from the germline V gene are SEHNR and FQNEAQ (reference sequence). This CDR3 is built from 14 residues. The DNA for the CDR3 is TGTGCCAGCAGCGACCGAGACAGGGTTTTCGAGCAGTACTTC. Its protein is CASSDRDRVFEQYF.

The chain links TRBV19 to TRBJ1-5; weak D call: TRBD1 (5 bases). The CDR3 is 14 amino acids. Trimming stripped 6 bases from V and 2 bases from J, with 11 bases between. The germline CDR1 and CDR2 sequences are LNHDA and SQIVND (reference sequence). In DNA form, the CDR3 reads TGTGCCAGTAGCTCCACAGGCGGCAATCAGCCCCAGCATTTT. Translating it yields CASSSTGGNQPQHF.

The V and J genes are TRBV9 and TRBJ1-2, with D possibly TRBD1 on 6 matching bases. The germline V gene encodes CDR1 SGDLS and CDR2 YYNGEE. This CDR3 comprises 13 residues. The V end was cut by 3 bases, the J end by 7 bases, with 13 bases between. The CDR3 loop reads CASSAPMTGGYTF. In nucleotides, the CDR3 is TGTGCCAGCAGCGCACCCATGACAGGTGGCTACACCTTC.

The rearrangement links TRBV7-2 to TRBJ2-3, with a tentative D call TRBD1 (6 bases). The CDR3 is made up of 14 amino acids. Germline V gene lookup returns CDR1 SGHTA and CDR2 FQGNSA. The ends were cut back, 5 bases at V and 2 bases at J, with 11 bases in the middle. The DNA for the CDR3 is TGTGCCAGCAGCCCCGACAGGTACACAGATACGCAGTATTTT. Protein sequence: CASSPDRYTDTQYF.